This T cell receptor beta chain appears in the sequencing data of a study of tumor-infiltrating lymphocytes in primary liver carcinoma (dated by TCRdb to about 2017). Regarding the research as a whole: Of the five patients, three men and two women aged 30 to 69 years, four had hepatocellular carcinoma and one had combined HCC and intrahepatic cholangiocarcinoma. The five patients had tumors of stage T1-T3 N0M0, with maximum diameters ranging from roughly 4.2 to 10 cm. Roughly 3.5 to 8 million productive TCRbeta reads were obtained per sample, and no significant difference in read depth was found between tissue types. For each liver tumor, the study sampled five regions along with adjacent normal tissue and blood, and applied TCRbeta repertoire sequencing, expression microarrays and whole-exome sequencing. A total of 35 specimens from 5 patients went through TCRbeta repertoire sequencing, namely 25 tumor regions, 5 adjacent noncancerous liver tissues and 5 peripheral blood samples. High reproducibility was observed for the technical replicate repertoires, with mean shared-clone rates roughly 0.89 and correlation coefficients above 0.95.

Regarding this clonotype: What this receptor recognizes is not known. The CDR3 does not close with the conserved phenylalanine or tryptophan, likely indicating a read error.

Without any cell sorting, total RNA and DNA were co-extracted from about 20-30 mg of bulk tissue using the AllPrep DNA/RNA mini kit. Between November 2015 and March 2016, roughly five patients in China with histopathologically diagnosed primary liver carcinoma had surgical resection. Patients had chronic HBV infection and were treatment-naive at sampling. Fresh tumor and adjacent tissue pieces were bisected, with one half stored in RNAlater at -80 degrees C and the other half sent for histology. A constant-region primer and ProtoScript II reverse transcriptase were used to reverse-transcribe TCRbeta-specific cDNA from approximately 500 ng total RNA. The TCRbeta libraries were prepared through three rounds of nested multiplex PCR following a slightly modified ARM-PCR procedure. Each of the first two PCR rounds ran for approximately 10 cycles and used multiplex TRBV1-TRBV30 forward primers together with a Cbeta reverse primer. Sample barcodes and Illumina adapters were added in a final 25-cycle PCR with Deep VentR polymerase. Before sequencing, amplicons between 200 and 500 bp were purified from gel using a QIAquick gel extraction kit. An Illumina HiSeq 2500 was used to sequence the TCRbeta amplicons with 250-bp paired-end reads. As for the original processing: Trimmomatic v0.33 was used to quality-trim the reads, and FLASH v1.2.11 was used to merge paired reads so that full CDR3 sequences could be recovered. V, D and J germline segments were assigned to the rearranged TCRbeta sequences by MiGEC v1.2.1b. Clonotype statistics and Shannon-Wiener diversity indices were computed with VDJtools v1.0.0. Except for diversity analysis, only each sample's 250 most abundant clonotypes were used in subsequent analyses to reduce sampling bias. In TCRdb, the public reads were trimmed at Q25 with fastp and aligned with MiXCR, with productive beta chains retained. Every entry covers one CDR3 protein and lists the most common genes and DNA from its rows. V and J calls and clone size were set by TCRdb, not the authors. This sample holds tens of thousands of distinct CDR3 sequences; approximately 71% were observed only once. 35% to 45% of the sample is in the top ten clones.

Here V drops 4 bases and J drops 4 bases, and the junction holds 6 bases not matched to any gene. The CDR3 has 16 amino acids, counting both end residues. Only the CDR3 part of the read is kept: 48 bases, read in frame from the first base. As encoded in the germline V gene, CDR1 is SGHAT while CDR2 is FQNNGV. Overall study results and their limits: Only the TCR beta chain was sequenced, which likely underestimates true repertoire diversity because unpaired alpha chains were not captured. Only five or six patients were included in the study, and the authors note that the findings should be validated in a larger study. Because the samples were bulk and unsorted, CD4+ and CD8+ T cell repertoires could not be compared. Compared with blood, tumors had a significantly larger share of the repertoire taken up by the top 250 clones (p = 0.039). Consistent with antigen-driven expansion, pairs of tumor regions showed higher repertoire overlap (mean roughly 36%) than either tumor-adjacent pairs (about 17%) or tumor-blood pairs (approximately 15%).

The clonotype was recovered from a woman in her 30s with primary liver carcinoma and hepatitis B virus infection. The chain is encoded by TRBV11-2 joined to TRBJ2-1; 11 middle bases align to TRBD1. Sequenced input: tumor-adjacent normal liver tissue. This receptor has the CDR3 CASSCAGTGGYNEQFH. Read as DNA, the sequence is TGTGCCAGCAGCTGTGCCGGGACAGGGGGATACAATGAGCAGTTCCAC.